A single sample gave rise to the 18 T cell receptor beta chains below, sequenced in a study of CD8 T cells in Susac syndrome. With random hexamers, roughly 0.45 to 1 ug RNA was reverse transcribed. MiXCR, applied by TCRdb to the immunoSEQ multiplex PCR reads, yields one record per CDR3 protein. The repertoire holds about 64,000 distinct CDR3 sequences, around 96% seen once, with around 0.6% in the top ten. Material: CD8+ T cells from PBMCs. The origin of the receptors is a human donor with multiple sclerosis.

This chain joins TRBV20-1 and TRBJ2-1; no clear D. With 4 bases removed from V and 6 bases from J, the gap between germline ends came to 13 bases. In germline, CDR1 is DFQATT, CDR2 SNEGSKA (reference sequence). CDR3 length equals 13 residues. The chain's CDR3 is CSATSSTLNEQFF. Here the CDR3 DNA reads TGCAGTGCTACGAGTTCGACTCTCAATGAGCAGTTCTTC.

The chain carries TRBV6-4 and TRBJ1-2, with unresolved D. The CDR3 is 14 residues long. Germline V CDR1 and CDR2: MRHNA, SNTAGT. Trimming cost V 9 bases and J 3 bases, with 17 bases left between them. In DNA form, the CDR3 reads TGTGCCAGTAATTGGGCCGGGGTAGACTATGGCTACACCTTC. Its protein product is CASNWAGVDYGYTF.

This clonotype has only one observation. The chain links TRBV4-1 to TRBJ2-7; D is ambiguous. Germline loops: CDR1 MGHRA, CDR2 YSYEKL. The length of the CDR3 is 11 residues. The V and J ends lost 1 base and 10 bases respectively, with 8 bases between them. The DNA of the CDR3 is TGCGCCAGCAGCCAAGGTATGGAACAGTACTTC. Protein: CASSQGMEQYF.

This sequence joins TRBV9 and TRBJ2-1, with TRBD2 matching over 11 bases. Trimming at V came to 4 bases and at J to 7 bases, leaving 4 bases not matched to a gene. The CDR3 has 14 residues. The V gene's germline CDR1 is SGDLS and CDR2 YYNGEE. The CDR3 DNA sequence: TGTGCCAGCAGCCCTAGCGGGGGGAGGAATGAGCAGTTCTTC. This translates into CASSPSGGRNEQFF.

The rearrangement links TRBV5-1 to TRBJ1-2; 8 bases fit TRBD1. After removal of 0 bases from V and 6 bases from J, the junction contained 4 bases not matched to a gene. This CDR3 spans 14 amino acids. Germline CDR1 SGHRS, CDR2 YFSETQ. This chain's CDR3 is CASSLGQGKDGYTF. CDR3 DNA sequence: TGCGCCAGCAGCTTGGGACAGGGGAAGGATGGCTACACCTTC. Full variable domain (outside the CDR3, taken from reference TRBV5-1 and TRBJ1-2): KAGVTQTPRYLIKTRGQQVTLSCSPISGHRSVSWYQQTPGQGLQFLFEYFSETQRNKGNFPGRFSGRQFSNSRSEMNVSTLELGDSALYLCASSLGQGKDGYTFGSGTRLTVV.

The chain employs TRBV20-1 and TRBJ2-1; TRBD1 matches 8 bases. V trimming: 5 bases; J trimming: 6 bases; junction bases outside the gene matches: 9. This CDR3 has 14 amino acids. The germline gives CDR1 DFQATT, CDR2 SNEGSKA (reference sequence). The CDR3 region has the DNA TGCAGTGCTTCAGGGGGCTCTGGGTCCAATGAGCAGTTCTTC. Protein sequence: CSASGGSGSNEQFF.

V usage is TRBV11-1 and J usage is TRBJ2-3; D is possibly TRBD2 (5 bases). The CDR3 sequence is 12 residues long. Germline CDR1 is SGHAT and CDR2 is FQDESV (reference sequence). Trimming removed 4 bases from V and 4 bases from J, with 6 bases in between. The CDR3, as DNA: TGTGCCAGCAGCTCGGGGTCAGATACGCAGTATTTT. This gives the protein CASSSGSDTQYF.

The V and J genes are TRBV30 and TRBJ2-2; D perhaps matches TRBD2 (6 bases). This CDR3 spans 14 amino acids. The V gene's germline CDR1 is GTSNPN and CDR2 SVGIG (reference sequence). Trimming left V 3 bases short and J 5 bases short, with 13 bases between. CDR3 bases: TGTGCCTGGAGGACGGGCCGGGAGACCGGGGAGCTGTTTTTT. It encodes CAWRTGRETGELFF.

This clonotype was detected only a few times. The chain has TRBV24-1 and TRBJ2-5; 8 bases match TRBD1. Germline-derived CDR1 and CDR2 are KGHDR and SFDVKD. Trimming removed 3 bases from V and 5 bases from J; junction bases left unmatched: 7. This CDR3 comprises 15 residues. CDR3 in DNA: TGTGCCACCAGTGATAGACAGGGGATTTGGGAGACCCAGTACTTC. Amino acids: CATSDRQGIWETQYF.

This chain uses TRBV5-1 with TRBJ2-7; 12 bases match TRBD2. The CDR3 has 16 residues. Germline V gene lookup returns CDR1 SGHRS and CDR2 YFSETQ. V shed 1 base and J 1 base; nucleotides not matched to a gene: 3. CDR3 bases: TGCGCCAGCAGCTTGTACGGACTAGCGGGGTCCTACGAGCAGTACTTC. Translating gives CASSLYGLAGSYEQYF.

The rearrangement uses TRBV7-9 and TRBJ2-7; TRBD2 matches at 14 bases. This CDR3 has 19 amino acids. V was clipped by 4 bases and J by 0 bases; unmatched bases: 11. In germline, CDR1 is SEHNR, CDR2 FQNEAQ (reference sequence). CDR3 coding DNA: TGTGCCAGCAGCTCGACTCGGGGACTAGCGGGGGAAAGCTCCTACGAGCAGTACTTC. This gives the protein CASSSTRGLAGESSYEQYF.

The chain employs TRBV18 and TRBJ2-5; D possibly corresponds to TRBD2 (5 bases). The germline CDR1 and CDR2 sequences are KGHSH and LQKENI. CDR3 length: 15 residues. The germline V and J ends were trimmed by 2 bases and 3 bases, with 13 bases remaining between them. CDR3 coding DNA: TGTGCCAGCTCACCAGGGTCTGAAGCGGAAGAGACCCAGTACTTC. Protein product: CASSPGSEAEETQYF.

The chain employs TRBV29-1 and TRBJ1-2; unclear D gene. With 6 bases removed from V and 5 bases from J, the gap between germline ends came to 13 bases. The CDR3 spans 12 residues. Looked up from germline, CDR1 is SQVTM and CDR2 is ANQGSEA. The CDR3 loop is CSVDDGTYGYTF. DNA of the CDR3: TGCAGCGTCGACGACGGAACATATGGCTACACCTTC.

The V call is TRBV29-1, the J call TRBJ1-1, with 7 bases fitting TRBD1. The CDR3 totals 12 residues. Germline lookup yields CDR1 SQVTM and CDR2 ANQGSEA. After removal of 6 bases from V and 5 bases from J, the junction contained 6 bases not matched to a gene. The chain's CDR3 is CSVQGGNTEAFF. The CDR3 DNA is TGCAGCGTCCAGGGGGGGAATACTGAAGCTTTCTTT.

CDR3 in amino acids: CASSLGLAGAISGANVLTF. The DNA of the CDR3 is TGTGCCAGCAGCTTGGGACTAGCGGGAGCGATATCTGGGGCCAACGTCCTGACTTTC. The V and J genes are TRBV5-6 and TRBJ2-6; 12 bases are a match to TRBD2. Germline V CDR1 and CDR2: SGHDT, YYEEEE. J lost 1 base, V lost 0 bases, and 5 bases had no gene match. The CDR3 contains 19 residues.

The V and J genes are TRBV3-1 and TRBJ2-7; possible D gene TRBD2, 5 bases. CDR3 length equals 14 residues. Looked up from germline, CDR1 is LGHDT and CDR2 is YNNKEL (reference sequence). Trimming stripped 0 bases from V and 6 bases from J, with 12 bases between. CDR3 region: CASSQEYTGFEQYF. In DNA form, the CDR3 reads TGTGCCAGCAGCCAAGAGTATACGGGATTCGAGCAGTACTTC.

The rearrangement uses TRBV20-1 and TRBJ1-1; 7 bases are shared with TRBD1. This CDR3 contains 14 residues. The V gene's germline CDR1 is DFQATT and CDR2 SNEGSKA (reference sequence). Losses at the gene ends were 5 bases for V and 4 bases for J; bases not matched to a gene: 10. CDR3 sequence reads: CSAPRDSDRTEAFF. As DNA, the CDR3 is TGCAGTGCTCCCCGGGACAGCGATCGCACTGAAGCTTTCTTT.

This rearrangement joins TRBV15 to TRBJ2-1, with 10 positions matching TRBD2. The CDR3 extends over 15 amino acids. Trimming took 7 bases from V and 6 from J; bases not matched to a gene: 9. CDR1 is LNHNV and CDR2 is YYDKDF in the germline V gene (reference sequence). The CDR3 region has the DNA TGTGCCACCAACCACCCAGCGGGGGGGGTCAATGAGCAGTTCTTC. It specifies CATNHPAGGVNEQFF.